This entry concerns a single TCR beta chain. V was shortened by 3 bases and J by 0 bases, with 14 bases between the two germline ends. The length of the CDR3 is 16 residues. Germline V CDR1 and CDR2: LNHDA, SQIVND (reference sequence). This sample was taken from a study of blood T cell repertoires in COVID-19. The overall study: In each case, the material was cDNA or gDNA derived from T cells, B-cell-depleted T cells, or PBMCs.

Per the original data handling: It was from reference gene primer amplification that nucleated cell counts were estimated. Here immunoSEQ multiplex PCR was the method, and the copy in TCRdb shows in-frame clones only, minus some. V, J and clone size are those of that table, while D and trimming were read from the DNA. Of hundreds of thousands of clones in the sample, 70% to 85% were seen once. The rearrangement links TRBV19 to TRBJ1-1, with D unclear. The source material was peripheral blood. This TCR was recovered from a woman at least 80 years old with acute or convalescent COVID-19. Here the CDR3 DNA reads TGTGCCAGTAGTATTTCCAGGTCCAGCATGAACACTGAAGCTTTCTTT. Its protein is CASSISRSSMNTEAFF.